Following are 32 T cell receptor beta chains from one sample sequenced in a study of PD-L1 blockade in urothelial cancer. TCRdb's copy holds only in-frame clones and misses some; the assay was immunoSEQ multiplex PCR. Among around 22,000 clones listed, 87% were seen once. Material: PBMCs, obtained around atezolizumab (anti-PD-L1) treatment. The receptors were gathered from a man between 50 and 59 years old with urothelial cancer.

The V call is TRBV7-6, the J call TRBJ2-2; 10 nucleotides match TRBD1. The V gene's germline CDR1 is SGHVS and CDR2 FNYEAQ. The CDR3 covers 15 residues. Trimming removed 0 bases from V and 7 bases from J; junction bases left unmatched: 2. As DNA, the CDR3 is TGTGCCAGCAGCTTAGCGGGACAGGGGAGCGGGGAGCTGTTTTTT. The encoded protein is CASSLAGQGSGELFF.

V and J are TRBV13 and TRBJ2-7; no clear D gene. Per germline, CDR1 PRHDT and CDR2 FYEKMQ (reference sequence). The CDR3 extends over 16 amino acids. V was cut by 0 bases and J by 0 bases, with 12 bases left in between. CDR3 bases: TGTGCCAGCAGCTTAGGCCTGGCAGGCTACTCCTACGAGCAGTACTTC. Translated: CASSLGLAGYSYEQYF.

The J gene is TRBJ2-7, the V gene TRBV30; D not certain. Germline assignment: CDR1 GTSNPN and CDR2 SVGIG (reference sequence). CDR3 length: 13 residues. Deletions cut 2 bases from V and 1 base from J, with 9 bases between. The CDR3 reads CAWSRGLSYEQYF. The CDR3 coding sequence is TGTGCCTGGAGTCGAGGATTATCCTACGAGCAGTACTTC.

This sequence joins TRBV6-5 and TRBJ2-7; 8 bases are shared with TRBD1. The CDR3 consists of 15 residues. Germline V gives CDR1 MNHEY, CDR2 SVGAGI. J was trimmed by 7 bases and V by 5 bases; bases with no gene match: 13. The CDR3 here is CASSPRDRPLGEQYF. DNA of the CDR3: TGTGCCAGCAGTCCCCGGGACAGGCCGTTAGGGGAGCAGTACTTC.

This chain uses TRBV7-2 with TRBJ2-1, with 9 positions matching TRBD2. Germline loops: CDR1 SGHTA, CDR2 FQGNSA. The CDR3 totals 15 residues. With 0 bases clipped from V and 5 bases from J, the junction kept 2 bases outside the gene matches. The CDR3 loop reads CASSLASGSHNEQFF. The CDR3 coding sequence is TGTGCCAGCAGCTTAGCTAGCGGGAGCCACAATGAGCAGTTCTTC.

CDR3 sequence: CASSYSGTYEQYF. The CDR3 nucleotides read TGTGCCAGCAGTTACTCGGGGACTTACGAGCAGTACTTC. The V gene is TRBV6-6, the J gene TRBJ2-7; maybe TRBD2 (6 bases). V lost 0 bases and J lost 4, with 7 bases in between. The CDR3 has 13 residues. CDR1 is MNHNY and CDR2 is SVGAGI in the germline V gene (reference sequence).

The chain joins TRBV5-1 to TRBJ2-6; 7 bases match TRBD1. Per the germline V gene, CDR1 is SGHRS and CDR2 is YFSETQ. With 6 bases clipped from V and 5 bases from J, the junction kept 8 bases outside the gene matches. This CDR3 comprises 15 residues. CDR3 in amino acids: CASTPRQGRANVLTF. Written as DNA, the CDR3 is TGCGCCAGCACCCCAAGACAGGGAAGGGCCAACGTCCTGACTTTC.

The chain joins TRBV7-3 to TRBJ2-2; 10 bases match TRBD1. In germline, CDR1 is SGHTA, CDR2 FQGTGA. This CDR3 has 14 residues. V was pared by 5 bases and J by 5 bases, with 2 bases of the junction left unmatched. CDR3 in amino acids: CASSLGQGTGELFF. The CDR3, as DNA: TGTGCCAGCAGCCTGGGACAGGGGACCGGGGAGCTGTTTTTT.

The chain is built from TRBV7-9 and TRBJ1-2; D is unresolved. V was cut by 5 bases and J by 0 bases, with 10 bases left in between. The CDR3 is made up of 14 amino acids. The germline CDR1 and CDR2 sequences are SEHNR and FQNEAQ (reference sequence). The DNA for the CDR3 is TGTGCCAGCAGCCCGTCGTTAGCTAACTATGGCTACACCTTC. Translation: CASSPSLANYGYTF.

The V call is TRBV5-5, the J call TRBJ2-7, with TRBD2 matching 7 bases. V was pared by 2 bases and J by 7 bases, with 12 bases of the junction left unmatched. Germline V gives CDR1 SGHKS, CDR2 YYEKEE (reference sequence). The CDR3 extends over 15 amino acids. The CDR3 reads CASSLNSGGSREQYF. In nucleotides, the CDR3 is TGTGCCAGCAGCTTAAATTCGGGCGGGAGTCGTGAGCAGTACTTC. Using reference TRBV5-5 and TRBJ2-7 for the parts outside the CDR3, the full variable domain is DAGVTQSPTHLIKTRGQQVTLRCSPISGHKSVSWYQQVLGQGPQFIFQYYEKEERGRGNFPDRFSARQFPNYSSELNVNALLLGDSALYLCASSLNSGGSREQYFGPGTRLTVT.

CDR3 nucleotides: TGTGCCAGCAGCCCCTACCTAGGGGGCACAGATACGCAGTATTTT. This translates into CASSPYLGGTDTQYF. The chain recombines TRBV7-3 with TRBJ2-3; TRBD1 might be the D (5 bases). This CDR3 is built from 15 residues. With 5 bases removed from V and 1 base from J, the gap between germline ends came to 13 bases. The germline V gene has CDR1 SGHTA and CDR2 FQGTGA. Combining the CDR3 with reference TRBV7-3 and TRBJ2-3 gives the whole variable domain GAGVSQTPSNKVTEKGKYVELRCDPISGHTALYWYRQSLGQGPEFLIYFQGTGAADDSGLPNDRFFAVRPEGSVSTLKIQRTERGDSAVYLCASSPYLGGTDTQYFGPGTRLTVL.

The V call is TRBV10-3, the J call TRBJ2-7; 12 bases fit TRBD2. The CDR3 consists of 16 residues. The J segment lost 1 base and the V segment lost 3 bases, leaving 4 bases of the junction unmatched. The germline CDR1 and CDR2 sequences are ENHRY and SYGVKD. The CDR3 spells CAISDSSGGASYEQYF. CDR3 in DNA: TGTGCCATCAGTGACTCTAGCGGGGGGGCATCCTACGAGCAGTACTTC.

The rearrangement uses TRBV29-1 and TRBJ2-2; D is ambiguous. Trimming took off 4 bases at V and 7 bases at J, with 7 bases between the two ends. This CDR3 is built from 11 residues. The germline gives CDR1 SQVTM, CDR2 ANQGSEA. The CDR3 bases are TGCAGCGTTGTCGGCGGCGGGGAGCTGTTTTTT. Its translation: CSVVGGGELFF.

The rearrangement joins TRBV20-1 to TRBJ2-1, with a tentative D call TRBD2 (6 bases). Trimming took 0 bases from V and 15 from J, leaving 12 bases between them. The germline CDR1 and CDR2 sequences are DFQATT and SNEGSKA (reference sequence). There are 11 residues in the CDR3. The CDR3 nucleotides read TGCAGTGCTAGAGATGGAGGGAGCGGGTTCTTC. This encodes CSARDGGSGFF.

V is TRBV5-1 and J is TRBJ2-1; 13 bases map to TRBD2. This CDR3 contains 17 residues. With V trimmed by 0 bases and J by 2 bases, 2 bases remained unmatched. Germline V CDR1 and CDR2: SGHRS, YFSETQ. CDR3 region: CASSLVGLAGAYNEQFF. The CDR3, as DNA: TGCGCCAGCAGCTTGGTCGGACTAGCGGGAGCCTACAATGAGCAGTTCTTC. Full variable domain (rest looked up from reference TRBV5-1 and TRBJ2-1): KAGVTQTPRYLIKTRGQQVTLSCSPISGHRSVSWYQQTPGQGLQFLFEYFSETQRNKGNFPGRFSGRQFSNSRSEMNVSTLELGDSALYLCASSLVGLAGAYNEQFFGPGTRLTVL.

The genes are TRBV19 and TRBJ2-7; D perhaps matches TRBD2 (6 bases). Germline CDR1 reads LNHDA; CDR2 reads SQIVND (reference sequence). V was shortened by 3 bases and J by 2 bases, with 14 bases between the two germline ends. The CDR3 has 15 residues. The CDR3 nucleotides are TGTGCCAGTAGTATTGTGCGGGACCCAACCTACGAGCAGTACTTC. Its translation: CASSIVRDPTYEQYF.

The rearrangement joins TRBV9 to TRBJ2-5; D uncertain. CDR3 length: 15 residues. Between the trimmed V and J ends, which lost 0 bases and 0 bases, there was a span of 9 bases. The germline CDR1 and CDR2 sequences are SGDLS and YYNGEE. The CDR3 sequence is CASSVATSNQETQYF. DNA for the CDR3: TGTGCCAGCAGCGTAGCGACATCAAACCAAGAGACCCAGTACTTC. Full variable domain (outside the CDR3, taken from reference TRBV9 and TRBJ2-5): DSGVTQTPKHLITATGQRVTLRCSPRSGDLSVYWYQQSLDQGLQFLIQYYNGEERAKGNILERFSAQQFPDLHSELNLSSLELGDSALYFCASSVATSNQETQYFGPGTRLLVL.

This rearrangement joins TRBV2 to TRBJ2-3; TRBD1 aligns across 7 bases. The CDR3 totals 14 residues. The V gene end was trimmed by 5 bases and the J gene end by 1 base; junction bases not matched to a gene: 3. CDR1 is SNHLY and CDR2 is FYNNEI in the germline V gene. The CDR3 bases are TGTGCCAGCAGTATTGGACAGGGCACAGATACGCAGTATTTT. Translation: CASSIGQGTDTQYF.

V and J are TRBV5-5 and TRBJ1-1, with TRBD1 matching 8 bases. CDR1 and CDR2 (germline): SGHKS, YYEKEE (reference sequence). With 4 bases clipped from V and 1 base from J, the junction kept 9 bases outside the gene matches. This CDR3 contains 16 residues. The CDR3 sequence: CASSHSGDRRNTEAFF. The DNA of the CDR3 is TGTGCCAGCAGCCACAGCGGGGACAGGCGGAACACTGAAGCTTTCTTT.

This chain joins TRBV5-1 and TRBJ2-1; possible D gene TRBD2, 6 bases. V was trimmed by 4 bases and J by 12 bases, leaving 20 bases between them. Germline CDR1 and CDR2: SGHRS and YFSETQ. The length of the CDR3 is 14 residues. The CDR3 is CASSVGDASVGQFF. The CDR3 coding sequence is TGCGCCAGCAGCGTTGGAGATGCTAGCGTGGGGCAGTTCTTC.

V is TRBV5-6 and J is TRBJ2-7; the D gene is possibly TRBD1 (6 bases). Germline V CDR1 and CDR2: SGHDT, YYEEEE. CDR3 length: 13 residues. Trimming removed 2 bases from V and 2 bases from J, with 8 bases in between. This chain's CDR3 is CASSFTGTYEQYF. DNA for the CDR3: TGTGCCAGCAGCTTCACAGGGACCTACGAGCAGTACTTC.

The CDR3 loop reads CASSYRPGQGSEKLFF. CDR3 sequence (DNA): TGTGCCAGCAGTTACCGCCCGGGACAGGGTAGTGAAAAACTGTTTTTT. The chain employs TRBV6-5 and TRBJ1-4; 9 bases line up with TRBD1. CDR1 MNHEY and CDR2 SVGAGI come from the germline V gene. V lost 2 bases, J lost 7 bases, and 8 bases stayed unmatched. This CDR3 region has 16 residues.

The gene calls are TRBV19 and TRBJ1-4, with D possibly TRBD1 on 6 matching bases. Germline CDR1 reads LNHDA; CDR2 reads SQIVND (reference sequence). Trimming took 8 bases from V and 0 from J, leaving 10 bases between them. This CDR3 comprises 14 residues. The CDR3 here is CASSRTATNEKLFF. CDR3 nucleotide sequence: TGTGCCAGTTCCAGGACAGCAACTAATGAAAAACTGTTTTTT.

This chain uses TRBV27 with TRBJ2-5, with TRBD2 as a possible D gene (7 bases). The CDR3 has 14 residues. Germline assignment: CDR1 MNHEY and CDR2 SMNVEV (reference sequence). The V end was cut by 3 bases, the J end by 4 bases, with 12 bases between. The CDR3 reads CASSFGGGGETQYF. The CDR3 bases are TGTGCCAGCAGTTTTGGGGGGGGCGGAGAGACCCAGTACTTC.

The chain uses TRBV25-1 and TRBJ2-7, with 7 bases matching TRBD1. The CDR3 has 14 amino acids. Germline assignment: CDR1 MGHDK and CDR2 SYGVNS. V gave up 8 bases and J gave up 4 bases; unmatched junction bases: 11. DNA of the CDR3: TGTGCCAGCCAGGGGACAGATAAACATTACGAGCAGTACTTC. It codes for CASQGTDKHYEQYF.

The genes are TRBV30 and TRBJ2-7, with 14 bases aligning to TRBD2. The CDR3 extends over 21 amino acids. Germline V gene lookup returns CDR1 GTSNPN and CDR2 SVGIG (reference sequence). V lost 2 bases, J lost 0 bases, and 18 bases stayed unmatched. The CDR3 region has the DNA TGTGCCTGGAGTCGCCTCGGGGGCCCCGGGACTAGCGGGAGAAGCTCCTACGAGCAGTACTTC. Its protein is CAWSRLGGPGTSGRSSYEQYF.

The chain uses TRBV4-1 and TRBJ2-3, with 16 bases that match TRBD2. The CDR3 is 18 residues long. The V and J ends lost 2 bases and 1 base, in that order; junction bases with no gene match: 3. The germline V gene has CDR1 MGHRA and CDR2 YSYEKL. The CDR3 sequence: CASSQSGLAGGGTDTQYF. In DNA, the CDR3 is TGCGCCAGCAGCCAATCGGGACTAGCGGGAGGGGGCACAGATACGCAGTATTTT.

The chain recombines TRBV5-1 with TRBJ2-1, with D possibly being TRBD1 (6 bases). V lost 4 bases, J lost 4 bases, and 9 bases lay in between. The germline V gene has CDR1 SGHRS and CDR2 YFSETQ. There are 13 residues in the CDR3. The chain's CDR3 is CASSGGQYNEQFF. CDR3 DNA sequence: TGCGCCAGCAGCGGGGGACAATACAATGAGCAGTTCTTC.

The chain carries TRBV9 and TRBJ2-2; TRBD1 might be the D (5 bases). V lost 0 bases and J 0 bases, leaving 9 bases between the germline ends. There are 16 residues in the CDR3. Germline assignment: CDR1 SGDLS and CDR2 YYNGEE. The CDR3 loop is CASSVGAGPNTGELFF. Written as DNA, the CDR3 is TGTGCCAGCAGCGTAGGGGCAGGGCCGAACACCGGGGAGCTGTTTTTT.

V usage is TRBV18 and J usage is TRBJ1-6, with 10 bases aligning to TRBD1. The ends lost 4 bases at V and 7 bases at J; junction bases unmatched: 4. Looked up from germline, CDR1 is KGHSH and CDR2 is LQKENI. The CDR3 runs to 15 residues. In DNA form, the CDR3 reads TGTGCCAGCTCACGACAGGGGGCGAGCAATTCACCCCTCCACTTT. It is translated as CASSRQGASNSPLHF.

The chain employs TRBV6-1 and TRBJ2-7; D is perhaps TRBD1 (6 bases). Trimming pared 3 bases from V and 3 bases from J, leaving 15 bases between. The germline V gene has CDR1 MNHNS and CDR2 SASEGT. CDR3 length: 15 amino acids. The CDR3 DNA is TGTGCCAGCAGTGAGCCAGGGGTTATGGGCTACGAGCAGTACTTC. It specifies CASSEPGVMGYEQYF.

This clone was picked up one time. The chain links TRBV7-2 to TRBJ1-1, with D unclear. CDR1 and CDR2 from the germline V gene are SGHTA and FQGNSA. Between the trimmed V and J ends, which lost 3 bases and 8 bases, there was a span of 10 bases. The CDR3 has 12 residues. The CDR3: CASSFRRSEAFF. The CDR3, as DNA: TGTGCCAGCAGCTTTAGGCGGTCAGAAGCTTTCTTT. Based on the CDR3 plus reference TRBV7-2 and TRBJ1-1, the full variable domain is GAGVSQSPSNKVTEKGKDVELRCDPISGHTALYWYRQSLGQGLEFLIYFQGNSAPDKSGLPSDRFSAERTGGSVSTLTIQRTQQEDSAVYLCASSFRRSEAFFGQGTRLTVV.